The 23 T cell receptor beta chains given below trace back to one sample, sequenced in a study of blood T cell repertoires in COVID-19. This table comes from immunoSEQ multiplex PCR, and its TCRdb copy is limited to in-frame clones, with some not included. The sample includes 200,000 to 250,000 clones, 83% seen only once; the top ten take around 1.3%. The sequencing sample was made of peripheral blood. All receptors derive from a woman younger than 45 with COVID-19, enrolled during active disease.

This sequence joins TRBV5-1 and TRBJ2-3; 10 bases match TRBD2. Germline CDR1 SGHRS, CDR2 YFSETQ. The CDR3 is 14 amino acids. The trim removed 2 bases at V and 6 bases at J, leaving 3 bases unmatched. The chain's CDR3 is CASSLAGGLDTQYF. CDR3 DNA sequence: TGCGCCAGCAGCTTAGCGGGGGGGCTGGATACGCAGTATTTT.

The chain recombines TRBV6-5 with TRBJ2-7, with 7 bases matching TRBD1. In germline, CDR1 is MNHEY, CDR2 SVGAGI. The ends lost 4 bases at V and 4 bases at J; junction bases unmatched: 10. This CDR3 is 15 amino acids long. CDR3 region: CASSLNRDSVYEQYF. CDR3 coding DNA: TGTGCCAGCAGTTTGAACCGGGACAGCGTATACGAGCAGTACTTC.

The chain employs TRBV6-2 or TRBV6-3 and TRBJ1-2; no definite D call. CDR3 length: 15 amino acids. Germline assignment: CDR1 MNHEY and CDR2 SVGEGT. Trimming took off 0 bases at V and 0 bases at J, with 8 bases between the two ends. The CDR3 spells CASSYSAGSNYGYTF. Written as DNA, the CDR3 is TGTGCCAGCAGTTACTCCGCAGGATCTAACTATGGCTACACCTTC.

The V gene is TRBV18, the J gene TRBJ1-2; TRBD1 matches 7 bases. With V trimmed by 2 bases and J by 7 bases, 7 bases remained unmatched. Per the germline V gene, CDR1 is KGHSH and CDR2 is LQKENI. The CDR3 is 14 amino acids. CDR3 residues: CASSPETGTSGYTF. DNA for the CDR3: TGTGCCAGCTCACCAGAGACAGGGACCTCTGGCTACACCTTC. Full variable domain (outside the CDR3, taken from reference TRBV18 and TRBJ1-2): NAGVMQNPRHLVRRRGQEARLRCSPMKGHSHVYWYRQLPEEGLKFMVYLQKENIIDESGMPKERFSAEFPKEGPSILRIQQVVRGDSAAYFCASSPETGTSGYTFGSGTRLTVV.

The CDR3 bases are TGTGCCATCAGTGATGTAGTAGACAGTGCCCAAGAGACCCAGTACTTC. It codes for CAISDVVDSAQETQYF. The rearrangement links TRBV10-3 to TRBJ2-5; the D gene is possibly TRBD1 (5 bases). The CDR3 extends over 16 amino acids. The germline CDR1 and CDR2 sequences are ENHRY and SYGVKD. V lost 3 bases to trimming and J lost 1 base, with 15 bases between them.

This rearrangement joins TRBV7-3 to TRBJ1-1; D remains unclear. The V gene's germline CDR1 is SGHTA and CDR2 FQGTGA. Trimming took off 5 bases at V and 5 bases at J, with 9 bases between the two ends. The length of the CDR3 is 12 residues. The CDR3 loop is CASSTPGTEAFF. Written as DNA, the CDR3 is TGTGCCAGCAGCACCCCAGGTACTGAAGCTTTCTTT.

V is TRBV19 and J is TRBJ2-7, with TRBD1 matching 9 bases. CDR1 is LNHDA and CDR2 is SQIVND in the germline V gene (reference sequence). CDR3 length: 16 residues. V trimming: 6 bases; J trimming: 5 bases; junction bases outside the gene matches: 14. CDR3 DNA sequence: TGTGCCAGTAGCACCCCGTCAGGGACAGGGCTCAACGAGCAGTACTTC. Amino acid sequence: CASSTPSGTGLNEQYF.

The CDR3 DNA reads TGTGCCAGCAGCGAGTTTGGGGCCAACGTCCTGACTTTC. Its translation: CASSEFGANVLTF. This sequence joins TRBV11-2 and TRBJ2-6, with D unresolved. CDR1 and CDR2 (germline): SGHAT, FQNNGV. CDR3 length equals 13 residues. Trimming cost V 5 bases and J 3 bases, with 5 bases left between them.

The rearrangement joins TRBV5-4 to TRBJ1-1; 9 bases are shared with TRBD1. Trimming cost V 2 bases and J 3 bases; bases outside gene matches: 2. Germline V lookup: CDR1 SGHNT, CDR2 YYREEE (reference sequence). The CDR3 is 14 amino acids. The CDR3 nucleotides are TGTGCCAGCAGCTTAACAGGGGGCGACACTGAAGCTTTCTTT. This gives the protein CASSLTGGDTEAFF.

The chain couples TRBV7-2 to TRBJ2-3; D perhaps matches TRBD1 (6 bases). The ends were cut back, 2 bases at V and 0 bases at J, with 15 bases in the middle. The germline gives CDR1 SGHTA, CDR2 FQGNSA. CDR3 length equals 17 residues. DNA of the CDR3: TGTGCCAGCAGCTTACTCACAGGGATACTTAGCACAGATACGCAGTATTTT. Its translation is CASSLLTGILSTDTQYF.

This sequence joins TRBV9 and TRBJ1-5, with 12 bases that match TRBD1. The germline V gene encodes CDR1 SGDLS and CDR2 YYNGEE. V gave up 4 bases and J gave up 0 bases; unmatched junction bases: 5. The CDR3 has 17 residues. The CDR3 is CASSPGQGATSNQPQHF. DNA of the CDR3: TGTGCCAGCAGCCCGGGACAGGGGGCGACTAGCAATCAGCCCCAGCATTTT. The full variable domain, its missing parts supplied by reference TRBV9 and TRBJ1-5, is DSGVTQTPKHLITATGQRVTLRCSPRSGDLSVYWYQQSLDQGLQFLIQYYNGEERAKGNILERFSAQQFPDLHSELNLSSLELGDSALYFCASSPGQGATSNQPQHFGDGTRLSIL.

The gene calls are TRBV27 and TRBJ2-4, with TRBD1 matching over 8 bases. Germline trimming cut 3 bases from V and 0 bases from J; bases unmatched to any gene: 7. The germline gives CDR1 MNHEY, CDR2 SMNVEV (reference sequence). CDR3 length equals 17 residues. DNA of the CDR3: TGTGCCAGCAGTTTTCTTGGGACAGGTTTAGCCAAAAACATTCAGTACTTC. This sequence encodes CASSFLGTGLAKNIQYF.

J is TRBJ1-1 and V is TRBV18, with a tentative D call TRBD1 (6 bases). CDR1 KGHSH and CDR2 LQKENI come from the germline V gene. The CDR3 consists of 13 residues. Trimming left V 2 bases short and J 4 bases short, with 8 bases between. CDR3 sequence: CASSPEGGTEAFF. For the CDR3, the DNA is TGTGCCAGCTCACCAGAAGGGGGCACTGAAGCTTTCTTT.

This clone was counted once. The CDR3 loop reads CASSGRQGAKTYEQYF. For the CDR3, the DNA is TGTGCCAGCAGTGGGAGACAGGGGGCAAAAACCTACGAGCAGTACTTC. The gene calls are TRBV2 and TRBJ2-7; 10 bases map to TRBD1. Germline V gene data show CDR1 as SNHLY and CDR2 as FYNNEI. V trimming: 4 bases; J trimming: 2 bases; junction bases outside the gene matches: 8. The CDR3 runs 16 residues.

This chain uses TRBV3-1 (or the pseudogene TRBV3-2) with TRBJ2-1; 7 positions agree with TRBD2. The CDR3 contains 17 residues. Germline assignment: CDR1 LGHDT and CDR2 YNNKEL (reference sequence). The J segment lost 6 bases and the V segment lost 0 bases, leaving 11 bases of the junction unmatched. CDR3 sequence reads: CASSQEVTSQGGNEQFF. The CDR3 DNA reads TGTGCCAGCAGCCAAGAAGTGACTAGCCAAGGAGGCAATGAGCAGTTCTTC.

The CDR3 region is CASSPLEEPTLDGYTF. CDR3 nucleotide sequence: TGTGCCAGCTCCCCGCTAGAGGAACCTACTTTAGATGGCTACACCTTC. The gene calls are TRBV18 and TRBJ1-2; no definite D call. V was clipped by 6 bases and J by 6 bases, with 23 bases between them. Germline values: CDR1 KGHSH, CDR2 LQKENI. The CDR3 spans 16 residues.

This rearrangement joins TRBV28 to TRBJ1-2; maybe TRBD1 (6 bases). The CDR3 is 12 amino acids. Germline lookup yields CDR1 MDHEN and CDR2 SYDVKM. V was shortened by 6 bases and J by 7 bases, with 12 bases between the two germline ends. The CDR3 DNA reads TGTGCCAGCAGCCCTACAGGGTTTGGCTACACCTTC. It translates to CASSPTGFGYTF.

The chain has TRBV28 and TRBJ1-4; D is perhaps TRBD1 (5 bases). Trimming stripped 4 bases from V and 5 bases from J, with 14 bases between. CDR1 is MDHEN, CDR2 SYDVKM, per germline. The CDR3 covers 15 residues. For the CDR3, the DNA is TGTGCCAGCAGTTCCTCAGGGCCTCCAAATGAAAAACTGTTTTTT. Residues: CASSSSGPPNEKLFF. Together with reference TRBV28 and TRBJ1-4, the CDR3 gives the full variable domain: DVKVTQSSRYLVKRTGEKVFLECVQDMDHENMFWYRQDPGLGLRLIYFSYDVKMKEKGDIPEGYSVSREKKERFSLILESASTNQTSMYLCASSSSGPPNEKLFFGSGTQLSVL.

The chain is built from TRBV3-1 (or the pseudogene TRBV3-2) and TRBJ2-2; TRBD2 might be the D (5 bases). This CDR3 has 14 amino acids. Germline V gene lookup returns CDR1 LGHDT and CDR2 YNNKEL (reference sequence). Trimming left V 0 bases short and J 7 bases short, with 9 bases between. The CDR3 bases are TGTGCCAGCAGCCAAGACGGCGGGCTCGGGGAGCTGTTTTTT. This gives the protein CASSQDGGLGELFF.

The chain is built from TRBV7-3 and TRBJ2-7; maybe TRBD2 (5 bases). The CDR3 is made up of 12 amino acids. The germline V gene has CDR1 SGHTA and CDR2 FQGTGA. Trimming shortened V by 8 bases and J by 5 bases, and 13 bases separated the two germline ends. CDR3 bases: TGTGCCAGCCGCGGAGGCGAGCACGAGCAGTACTTC. Translated: CASRGGEHEQYF.

CDR3 sequence reads: CASSLEAPNTGELFF. The CDR3, as DNA: TGCGCCAGCAGCTTGGAAGCCCCGAACACCGGGGAGCTGTTTTTT. The chain couples TRBV5-1 to TRBJ2-2; D gene ambiguous. CDR1 is SGHRS and CDR2 is YFSETQ in the germline V gene. V was shortened by 0 bases and J by 0 bases, with 6 bases between the two germline ends. The CDR3 runs 15 residues.

The J gene is TRBJ2-5, the V gene TRBV28; TRBD1 agrees at 7 bases. This CDR3 is built from 15 residues. The J segment lost 2 bases and the V segment lost 6 bases, leaving 9 bases of the junction unmatched. The germline V gene has CDR1 MDHEN and CDR2 SYDVKM. DNA of the CDR3: TGTGCCAGCAGCCCACCGGGGACAGTTCAAGAGACCCAGTACTTC. It translates to CASSPPGTVQETQYF. Variable domain in full (rest from reference TRBV28 and TRBJ2-5): DVKVTQSSRYLVKRTGEKVFLECVQDMDHENMFWYRQDPGLGLRLIYFSYDVKMKEKGDIPEGYSVSREKKERFSLILESASTNQTSMYLCASSPPGTVQETQYFGPGTRLLVL.

A few counts support this clone. The V and J genes are TRBV12-3 or TRBV12-4 and TRBJ2-7; the match to TRBD2 covers 8 bases. The CDR3 runs 13 residues. The trim removed 6 bases at V and 0 bases at J, leaving 1 base unmatched. Here the CDR3 DNA reads TGTGCCAGCAGACTAGCGGCCTCCTACGAGCAGTACTTC. Translated: CASRLAASYEQYF.